A few counts support the clone carrying this T cell receptor (beta chain). Its antigen is currently unknown. The data derive from a study of post-analysis software for immune sequencing data. Study background: Both relapsing-remitting and secondary progressive multiple sclerosis featured among the disease courses, as did progressive-relapsing multiple sclerosis.

Libraries were made from TCR beta cDNA, and they carried unique molecular identifiers. Around 460,000 cDNA molecules came from around 1 to 9.1 million T cells. In TCRdb, the PCR reads were re-called with MiXCR into one record per CDR3 protein. The table shows 820,000 or so distinct CDR3 sequences, with approximately 57% occurring only once. Points from the study as a whole: Strong co-clustering by F measure was evident for samples that had been prepared in the same batch. The normalized Chao1 diversity of multiple sclerosis patients was significantly lower than that of controls.

The sample was blood. The TCR sequence derives from a girl under 18 with multiple sclerosis.

DNA of the CDR3: TGTGCCAGCAGCTCGGACGGTTTCGGGCAGCCCCAGCATTTT. It yields the protein CASSSDGFGQPQHF. The chain carries TRBV7-9 and TRBJ1-5; D gene uncertain. From germline, CDR1 is SEHNR and CDR2 FQNEAQ (reference sequence). The V and J ends lost 4 bases and 7 bases respectively, with 14 bases between them. This CDR3 is 14 amino acids long.